These 20 T cell receptor beta chains were all obtained from the same sample, sequenced in a study of PD-1 blockade in classical Hodgkin lymphoma. Regarding time point: cycle 4 day 1 (C4D1), after about 6 weeks of nivolumab. No patient escaped relapse after autologous stem cell transplantation, and brentuximab vedotin exposure varied. Only in-frame clones appear in the TCRdb table, and some are missing; sequencing was by immunoSEQ multiplex PCR. Found here are more than 75,000 clones, 85% to 95% of them singletons; the top ten hold 1.5% to 2.5%. The source material was peripheral blood mononuclear cells (PBMCs), sampled before the fourth cycle of nivolumab. The source of these receptors is a human donor with classical Hodgkin lymphoma.

This chain links TRBV18 with TRBJ2-7; no reliable D call. The V end was cut by 5 bases, the J end by 0 bases, with 11 bases between. Per the germline V gene, CDR1 is KGHSH and CDR2 is LQKENI. The CDR3 covers 14 residues. DNA of the CDR3: TGTGCCAGCTCATACTACCTGGACTCCTACGAGCAGTACTTC. Its protein is CASSYYLDSYEQYF.

The CDR3 here is CASSSYGGAYEQYF. In nucleotides, the CDR3 is TGTGCCAGCAGCTCGTACGGGGGCGCCTACGAGCAGTACTTC. The chain joins TRBV5-6 to TRBJ2-7; D is tentatively TRBD1 or TRBD2 (6 bases each). Germline loops: CDR1 SGHDT, CDR2 YYEEEE. The CDR3 consists of 14 residues. Trimming cost V 3 bases and J 2 bases, with 12 bases left between them. Based on the CDR3 plus reference TRBV5-6 and TRBJ2-7, the full variable domain is DAGVTQSPTHLIKTRGQQVTLRCSPKSGHDTVSWYQQALGQGPQFIFQYYEEEERQRGNFPDRFSGHQFPNYSSELNVNALLLGDSALYLCASSSYGGAYEQYFGPGTRLTVT.

The rearrangement uses TRBV27 and TRBJ1-4; D is undetermined. The V and J ends lost 5 bases and 5 bases respectively, with 12 bases between them. Germline V gene data show CDR1 as MNHEY and CDR2 as SMNVEV (reference sequence). This CDR3 has 14 residues. CDR3 nucleotide sequence: TGTGCCAGCAGTCGTGGTGTCCACAATGAAAAACTGTTTTTT. Residues: CASSRGVHNEKLFF.

This chain uses TRBV4-2 with TRBJ2-7; 8 bases match TRBD1. The J segment lost 3 bases and the V segment lost 2 bases, leaving 3 bases of the junction unmatched. The length of the CDR3 is 14 residues. Germline V gives CDR1 LGHNA, CDR2 YNFKEQ. The CDR3 here is CASSQQQGGYEQYF. CDR3 sequence (DNA): TGTGCCAGCAGCCAACAACAGGGGGGCTACGAGCAGTACTTC.

This chain joins TRBV28 and TRBJ1-2, with a weak D call TRBD1 (5 bases). Germline V gives CDR1 MDHEN, CDR2 SYDVKM. The CDR3 sequence is 13 residues long. Trimming pared 1 base from V and 4 bases from J, leaving 7 bases between. The CDR3 is CASSLLDSYGYTF. The CDR3 DNA is TGTGCCAGCAGTTTATTAGACAGCTATGGCTACACCTTC.

This chain uses TRBV28 with TRBJ1-1, with a tentative D call TRBD1 (5 bases). Per the germline V gene, CDR1 is MDHEN and CDR2 is SYDVKM. This CDR3 is built from 14 residues. V lost 5 bases, J lost 3 bases, and 13 bases lay in between. CDR3 nucleotide sequence: TGTGCCAGCAGTCCATGGGGGGGGGACACTGAAGCTTTCTTT. This codes for CASSPWGGDTEAFF.

This chain links TRBV18 with TRBJ2-7; a possible D gene is TRBD1 (6 bases). Germline lookup yields CDR1 KGHSH and CDR2 LQKENI. The CDR3 consists of 14 residues. Trimming stripped 9 bases from V and 1 base from J, with 16 bases between. CDR3 sequence: CASKDRTDSYEQYF. The CDR3 DNA follows: TGTGCCAGTAAAGACAGGACAGATTCCTACGAGCAGTACTTC.

The V call is TRBV10-2, the J call TRBJ2-7; 10 nucleotides match TRBD2. Germline CDR1 is WSHSY and CDR2 is SAAADI. The CDR3 has 15 amino acids. V trimming: 7 bases; J trimming: 0 bases; junction bases outside the gene matches: 6. The CDR3 DNA sequence: TGCGCCAGCAATCTAGCGGGAGTGGGCTCCTACGAGCAGTACTTC. Its protein product is CASNLAGVGSYEQYF.

The CDR3 protein is CASSLGYATNEKLFF. The CDR3 region has the DNA TGTGCCAGCAGTTTAGGCTACGCAACTAATGAAAAACTGTTTTTT. This rearrangement joins TRBV27 to TRBJ1-4; D unclear. The CDR3 sequence is 15 residues long. Germline V lookup: CDR1 MNHEY, CDR2 SMNVEV (reference sequence). Trimming shortened V by 2 bases and J by 0 bases, and 7 bases separated the two germline ends.

The chain combines TRBV18 with TRBJ2-7, with 8 bases aligning to TRBD2. The CDR3 length is 16 residues. CDR1 and CDR2 from the germline V gene are KGHSH and LQKENI. The trim removed 2 bases at V and 6 bases at J, leaving 12 bases unmatched. Here the CDR3 DNA reads TGTGCCAGCTCACCAGCTACTAGCGGAGCTACGAGCGAGCAGTACTTC. Protein sequence: CASSPATSGATSEQYF.

The chain recombines TRBV4-1 with TRBJ1-2; D is perhaps TRBD1 (6 bases). The CDR3 has 13 amino acids. Germline CDR1 is MGHRA and CDR2 is YSYEKL. V was pared by 5 bases and J by 5 bases, with 12 bases between. The CDR3 reads CASSGSTGYGYTF. DNA for the CDR3: TGCGCCAGCAGCGGTAGCACAGGGTATGGCTACACCTTC.

This chain connects TRBV28 to TRBJ2-7; a possible D gene is TRBD1 (6 bases). The germline CDR1 and CDR2 sequences are MDHEN and SYDVKM. This CDR3 is built from 14 residues. Trimming stripped 8 bases from V and 2 bases from J, with 16 bases between. CDR3 amino acids: CASGWPRDTYEQYF. DNA for the CDR3: TGTGCCAGCGGTTGGCCCCGGGACACCTACGAGCAGTACTTC. Variable domain in full (rest from reference TRBV28 and TRBJ2-7): DVKVTQSSRYLVKRTGEKVFLECVQDMDHENMFWYRQDPGLGLRLIYFSYDVKMKEKGDIPEGYSVSREKKERFSLILESASTNQTSMYLCASGWPRDTYEQYFGPGTRLTVT.

This chain joins TRBV9 and TRBJ2-3; D is ambiguous. V lost 0 bases to trimming and J lost 2 bases, with 4 bases between them. There are 13 residues in the CDR3. Germline V CDR1 and CDR2: SGDLS, YYNGEE. The CDR3 protein is CASSVAFTDTQYF. The DNA for the CDR3 is TGTGCCAGCAGCGTAGCTTTCACAGATACGCAGTATTTT.

The V call is TRBV5-8, the J call TRBJ2-2; D is uncertain. V was shortened by 4 bases and J by 5 bases, with 6 bases between the two germline ends. The length of the CDR3 is 12 residues. Germline V CDR1 and CDR2: SGHTS, YDEGEE. Written as DNA, the CDR3 is TGTGCCAGCAGCCCTAATACCGGGGAGCTGTTTTTT. Translated: CASSPNTGELFF.

J is TRBJ2-2 and V is TRBV6-1, with D possibly being TRBD2 (5 bases). Germline V CDR1 and CDR2: MNHNS, SASEGT. The CDR3 sequence is 14 residues long. V dropped 4 bases and J dropped 3 bases, with 9 bases sitting between them. In nucleotides, the CDR3 is TGTGCCAGCAGTGGCCTAGCCTACACCGGGGAGCTGTTTTTT. This sequence encodes CASSGLAYTGELFF.

This clone was seen only once. V is TRBV19 and J is TRBJ2-7; 7 bases align to TRBD1. CDR3 length equals 11 residues. Germline V gene data show CDR1 as LNHDA and CDR2 as SQIVND (reference sequence). V was pared by 6 bases and J by 5 bases, with 1 base of the junction left unmatched. The CDR3 loop is CASRTGNEQYF. The CDR3 nucleotides are TGTGCCAGTAGGACAGGGAACGAGCAGTACTTC.

A note on this clone: The junction and the germline gene differ at one end; a read error may be behind it. The gene calls are TRBV6-6 and TRBJ1-5; D is possibly TRBD1 (6 bases). This CDR3 region has 15 residues. Germline assignment: CDR1 MNHNY and CDR2 SVGAGI (reference sequence). The CDR3 spells CASRWTARGNQLQHF. In nucleotides, the CDR3 is TGTGCCAGCAGGTGGACAGCTCGGGGCAATCAGCTCCAGCATTTT.

The chain combines TRBV9 with TRBJ2-3; D possibly uses TRBD1 or TRBD2 (5 bases each). Per germline, CDR1 SGDLS and CDR2 YYNGEE. Trimming removed 0 bases from V and 1 base from J, with 9 bases in between. CDR3 size: 15 residues. CDR3 region: CASSVGGVGTDTQYF. CDR3 sequence (DNA): TGTGCCAGCAGCGTAGGAGGGGTCGGCACAGATACGCAGTATTTT.

This clone appeared once. The CDR3 reads CASSFPATGTYEQYF. DNA of the CDR3: TGTGCCAGCAGTTTTCCCGCGACAGGGACCTACGAGCAGTACTTC. J is TRBJ2-7 and V is TRBV28, with TRBD1 matching over 7 bases. CDR1 MDHEN and CDR2 SYDVKM come from the germline V gene. This CDR3 region has 15 residues. The V gene end was trimmed by 3 bases and the J gene end by 2 bases; junction bases not matched to a gene: 7.

V usage is TRBV11-2 and J usage is TRBJ1-1; the D gene is possibly TRBD1 (6 bases). The germline V and J ends were trimmed by 2 bases and 4 bases, with 11 bases remaining between them. CDR3 size: 14 residues. The germline V gene has CDR1 SGHAT and CDR2 FQNNGV. This CDR3 reads CASSLTGLATEAFF. In nucleotides, the CDR3 is TGTGCCAGCAGCTTAACAGGGTTGGCCACTGAAGCTTTCTTT.